This TCR beta chain was recovered during a study of blood T cell repertoires in COVID-19. This CDR3 is built from 13 residues. The V gene lost 1 base and the J gene lost 6 bases, with 6 bases spanning the gap. The repertoire was sequenced with immunoSEQ multiplex PCR; TCRdb's copy has only in-frame clones and lacks some. The table has about 400,000 clones, 70% to 90% seen once. The source is a woman in her forties with acute COVID-19. The V gene is TRBV12-3 or TRBV12-4, the J gene TRBJ2-2, with D unclear. The sequenced sample consisted of PBMCs or T cells enriched from blood (not recorded which). As DNA, the CDR3 is TGTGCCAGCAGTTTAGTCACAGCCGGGGAGCTGTTTTTT. As protein: CASSLVTAGELFF.